The subject of this entry is one TCR beta chain. No antigen is known for it. CDR1 and CDR2 from the germline V gene are LNHDA and SQIVND (reference sequence). The CDR3 covers 16 residues. V dropped 5 bases and J dropped 8; count of bases not matched to a gene: 14. This specimen comes from a study of T cell responses to AZD1222 COVID-19 vaccine. Whole-study findings and limits: At baseline, just a handful of AZD1222 recipients tested seropositive. All repertoire sampling was performed exclusively after the peak T cell response. Possibly, clonal diversity was underestimated; donors were largely white British and included more females.

This table comes from immunoSEQ multiplex PCR, and its TCRdb copy is limited to in-frame clones, with some not included. The repertoire consists of about 140,000 clones, with 70% to 90% occurring once and the leading ten covering approximately 3.1%. Sequenced here: peripheral blood, sampled on day 0 of AZD1222 vaccination. This sequence was found in an adult in good health. J is TRBJ1-4 and V is TRBV19, with 7 bases fitting TRBD1. The CDR3 DNA sequence: TGTGCCAGTAGTCCCCAAGGAGGGGGCGCTTGGGAAAAACTGTTTTTT. Protein product: CASSPQGGGAWEKLFF.